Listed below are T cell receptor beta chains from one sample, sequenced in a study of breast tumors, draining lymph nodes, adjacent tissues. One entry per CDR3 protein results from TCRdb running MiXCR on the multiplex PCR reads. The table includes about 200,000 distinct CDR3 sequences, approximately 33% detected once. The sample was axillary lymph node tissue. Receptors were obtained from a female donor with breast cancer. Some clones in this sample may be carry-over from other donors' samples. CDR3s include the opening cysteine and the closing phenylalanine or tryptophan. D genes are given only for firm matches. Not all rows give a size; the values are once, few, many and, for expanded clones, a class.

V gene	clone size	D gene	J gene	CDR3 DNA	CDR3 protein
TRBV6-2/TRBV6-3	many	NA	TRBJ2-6	TGTGCCAGCAGTTACTCATTAGTCTCTGGGGCCAACGTCCTGACTTTC	CASSYSLVSGANVLTF
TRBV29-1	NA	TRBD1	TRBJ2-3	TGCAGCGTTGCCAGACAGGGAGCATCGTGCAATCAGCCCCAGTATTTT	CSVARQGASCNQPQYF
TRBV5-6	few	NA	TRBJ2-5	TGTGCCAGCAGCTATGGGACTGTCCAAGGGACCCAGTACTTC	CASSYGTVQGTQYF
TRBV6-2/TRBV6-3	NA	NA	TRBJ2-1	TGTGCCAGCAGCTCATACAGGGATGGTGAGCAGTTCTTC	CASSSYRDGEQFF
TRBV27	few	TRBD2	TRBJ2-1	TGTGCCAGCAGTTTAGTACGGACGGCGGGAGGTGAGCAGTTCTTC	CASSLVRTAGGEQFF
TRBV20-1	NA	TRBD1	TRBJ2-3	TGCAGTGGGACAGGGGGCGCCCCTAGGGCTACGCAGTATTTT	CSGTGGAPRATQYF
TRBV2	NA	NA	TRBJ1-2	TGTGCCAGCAGGGCTCGGGGGGGTGCTAACTGTGGTTACACCTTC	CASRARGGANCGYTF
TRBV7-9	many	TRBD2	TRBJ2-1	TGTGCCAGCAGCTTTAGCGGGGGGGCCGATGAGCAGTTCTTC	CASSFSGGADEQFF
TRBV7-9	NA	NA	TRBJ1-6	TGTGCCAGCAGCATTACAGGTGACGATTCACCCCTCCACTTT	CASSITGDDSPLHF
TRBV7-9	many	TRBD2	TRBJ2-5	TGTGCCAGCAGCTCCTCCGGGACTAAAGAGACCCAGTACTTC	CASSSSGTKETQYF
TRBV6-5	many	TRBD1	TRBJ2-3	TGTGCCAGCAGATCCGGGACAGGGGGGCTTAAAAGCACAGATACGCAGTATTTT	CASRSGTGGLKSTDTQYF
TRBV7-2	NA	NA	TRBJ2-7	TGTGCCAGCAGCTTAGAGTCCGGGAGAACCTACGGGCAGTACTTC	CASSLESGRTYGQYF
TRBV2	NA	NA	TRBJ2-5	TGTGCCAGCAGTCAGGGCAGGGGAAGGGAGACCCAGTACTTC	CASSQGRGRETQYF
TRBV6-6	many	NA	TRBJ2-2	TGTGCCAGCAGAGCCACAGGGATCTCCGGGGAGCTGTTTTTT	CASRATGISGELFF
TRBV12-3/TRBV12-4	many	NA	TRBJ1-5	TGTGCCAGCAGTTTGGGTAGGGTTGGTCCTGGGGCCCAGCATTTT	CASSLGRVGPGAQHF
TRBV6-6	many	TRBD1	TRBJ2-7	TGTGCCAGCAGTTACGGACCCGGGACAGATACCTACGAGCAGTACTTC	CASSYGPGTDTYEQYF
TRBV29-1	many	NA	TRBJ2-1	TGCAGCGTTTGGCTGAGCTCCTACAATGAGCAGTTCTTC	CSVWLSSYNEQFF
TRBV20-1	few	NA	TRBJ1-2	TGCAGTGCTAGAGAGTGGTGGGAATCGTTTAACTATGGCTACACCTTC	CSAREWWESFNYGYTF
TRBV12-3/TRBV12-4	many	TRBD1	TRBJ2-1	TGTGCCAGCAGTTCCTGGGACAGCTACAATGAGCAGTTCTTC	CASSSWDSYNEQFF
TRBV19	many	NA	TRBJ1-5	TGTGCCAGTAGTATTTTGGGGGGGAGCAATCAGCCCCAGCATTTT	CASSILGGSNQPQHF
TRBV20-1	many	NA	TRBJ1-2	TGCAGTGGGGGCACCTCTAGGTATGGCTACACCTTC	CSGGTSRYGYTF
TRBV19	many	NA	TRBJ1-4	TGTGCCAGTAGTATGTATACAACTAATGAAAAACTGTTTTTT	CASSMYTTNEKLFF
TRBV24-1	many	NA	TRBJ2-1	TGTGCCACCAGAGGGGCGGAGGGCCATGAGCAGTTCTTC	CATRGAEGHEQFF
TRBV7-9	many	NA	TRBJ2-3	TGTGCCAGCAGCTTAGGGGACGGTTGGAGCACAGATACGCAGTATTTT	CASSLGDGWSTDTQYF
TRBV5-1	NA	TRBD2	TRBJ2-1	TGCGCCAGCAGCTACGGGACTAGCGGGAGTAATGAGCAGTTCTTC	CASSYGTSGSNEQFF
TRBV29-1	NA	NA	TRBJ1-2	TGCAGCGTTGGGGAGGTTAACTATGGCTACACCTTC	CSVGEVNYGYTF
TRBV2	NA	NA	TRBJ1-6	TGTGCCAGCAGGGGTGCTGGGGCTACGAGTTCACCCCTCCACTTT	CASRGAGATSSPLHF
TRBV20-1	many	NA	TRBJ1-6	TGCAGTGCTACCGCCCGGGGGGCCAGTTCACCCCTCCACTTT	CSATARGASSPLHF
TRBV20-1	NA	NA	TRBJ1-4	TGCAGTGCAGAGGCAGGGGTAGGAGAAGGGGAAAAACTGTTTTTT	CSAEAGVGEGEKLFF
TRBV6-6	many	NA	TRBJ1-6	TGTACCTCCGGGACACTAAATTCACCCCTCCACTTT	CTSGTLNSPLHF
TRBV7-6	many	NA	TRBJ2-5	TGTGCCAGCAGCTTATCTTTGGGGGGGCGAGAGACCCAGTACTTC	CASSLSLGGRETQYF
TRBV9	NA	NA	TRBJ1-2	TGTGCCAGCAGCGCCGGGACTAGCGGGTACACCTTC	CASSAGTSGYTF
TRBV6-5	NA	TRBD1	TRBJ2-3	TGTGCCAGCAGCCATAGAGGGACAGGGGGCAGGACAGATACGCAGTATTTT	CASSHRGTGGRTDTQYF
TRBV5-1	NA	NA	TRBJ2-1	TGCGCCAGCAGTCCCGACAGGAACTCCTACAATGAGCAGTTCTTC	CASSPDRNSYNEQFF
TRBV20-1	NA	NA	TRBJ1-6	TGCAGTGCTACCGACGGGGGACTTGGTTATAATTCACCCCTCCACTTT	CSATDGGLGYNSPLHF
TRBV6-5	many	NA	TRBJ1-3	TGTGCCAGCAGTCGGGCCAGCCTCTCTGGAAACACCATATATTTT	CASSRASLSGNTIYF
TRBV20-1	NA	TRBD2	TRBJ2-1	TGCAGTCCCCTGAGAGCCGGGGGGGCCTCCTACAATGAGCAGTTCTTC	CSPLRAGGASYNEQFF
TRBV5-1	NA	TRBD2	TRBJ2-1	TGCGCCAGCAGCTTGGGTAGCGGGAGCCTCTATGAGCAGTTCTTC	CASSLGSGSLYEQFF
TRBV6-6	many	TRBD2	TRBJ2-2	TGTGCCAGCAGTTCCCCGCCGGGACTAGGAATCACCGGGGAGCTGTTTTTT	CASSSPPGLGITGELFF